The present T cell receptor (beta chain) was sequenced within a study of cytomegalovirus exposure and HLA in healthy donors. As to this clone: Its specificity is unknown.

Use of 60 Vbeta and 13 Jbeta primers characterized the PCR. Sequencing used immunoSEQ multiplex PCR; TCRdb keeps in-frame clones, though not all of them. Here the sample spans about 130,000 clones, roughly 78% being singletons. Findings and limits, study-wide: Cytomegalovirus association was assigned to about 180 TCR beta chains. Segments of the TCR beta V type were, in most cases, productive about 90% or about 30% of the time in an earlier analysis. With further analysis later on, most CMV-associated TCR beta chains appeared HLA-restricted. DRB1 had the most TCR associations and HLA-C the fewest, a later analysis found, with rates varying by HLA locus.

Trimming cost V 5 bases and J 3 bases; bases outside gene matches: 4. CDR1 is SGDLS, CDR2 YYNGEE, per germline. CDR3 size: 13 residues. This receptor was taken from a young man in good health and CMV-seronegative. The gene calls are TRBV9 and TRBJ2-7, with 8 bases matching TRBD2. Sequencing input: PBMCs. Written as DNA, the CDR3 is TGTGCCAGCAGTCTCGGGGGGGGCTACGAGCAGTACTTC. It yields the protein CASSLGGGYEQYF.